This T cell receptor beta chain was identified in a study of T cells in Graves' hyperthyroidism and ophthalmopathy. Study information: Peripheral blood was collected at initial diagnosis, before any treatment.

RNA transcripts gave rise to amplified TCR beta CDR3 regions. HTBI primers were the set used in a first-round RT-PCR of the TCR CDR3. TCRdb passed the multiplex PCR reads through MiXCR, listing each CDR3 protein once. The repertoire holds about 270,000 distinct CDR3 sequences, under 30% seen once, with 25% to 30% in the top ten. The ends were cut back, 3 bases at V and 0 bases at J, with 10 bases in the middle. Per the germline V gene, CDR1 is SGHRS and CDR2 is YFSETQ. The CDR3 length is 15 residues. The rearrangement uses TRBV5-1 and TRBJ1-3; D unclear. The sequence was collected from a man aged 40-49 years with Graves' hyperthyroidism that later progressed to Graves' ophthalmopathy. Input material: blood. DNA for the CDR3: TGCGCCAGCAGCTCCTCACGGGACTCTGGAAACACCATATATTTT. Translation gives CASSSSRDSGNTIYF.